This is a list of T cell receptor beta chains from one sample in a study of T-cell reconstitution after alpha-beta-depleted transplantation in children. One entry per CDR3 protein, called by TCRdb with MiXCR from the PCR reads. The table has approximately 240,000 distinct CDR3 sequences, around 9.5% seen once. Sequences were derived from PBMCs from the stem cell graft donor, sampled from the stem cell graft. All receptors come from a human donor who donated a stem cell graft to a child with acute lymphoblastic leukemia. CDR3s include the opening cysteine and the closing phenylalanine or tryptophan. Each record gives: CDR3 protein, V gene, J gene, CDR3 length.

cdr3_aa: CASSLVFGGVKNTGELFF
v_call: TRBV12-3/TRBV12-4
j_call: TRBJ2-2
cdr3_length: 18

cdr3_aa: CASSFAGPPDEQYF
v_call: TRBV12-3/TRBV12-4
j_call: TRBJ2-7
cdr3_length: 14

cdr3_aa: CASSPGAEQETQYF
v_call: TRBV5-5
j_call: TRBJ2-5
cdr3_length: 14

cdr3_aa: CASSYFDHRERNTEAFF
v_call: TRBV6-2/TRBV6-3
j_call: TRBJ1-1
cdr3_length: 17

cdr3_aa: CASSSYSRGGNQPQHF
v_call: TRBV27
j_call: TRBJ1-5
cdr3_length: 16

cdr3_aa: CASSESTRNRGPAADTQYF
v_call: TRBV10-1
j_call: TRBJ2-3
cdr3_length: 19

cdr3_aa: CASSLGVLRSGYTF
v_call: TRBV5-4
j_call: TRBJ1-2
cdr3_length: 14

cdr3_aa: CASSYGVSLNTEAFF
v_call: TRBV6-5
j_call: TRBJ1-1
cdr3_length: 15

cdr3_aa: CSAKQGVTQHF
v_call: TRBV20-1
j_call: TRBJ1-5
cdr3_length: 11

cdr3_aa: CSASQMTGGIQPQHF
v_call: TRBV20-1
j_call: TRBJ1-5
cdr3_length: 15

cdr3_aa: CASSQNPRLAGETQYF
v_call: TRBV3-1
j_call: TRBJ2-5
cdr3_length: 16

cdr3_aa: CASSEALPTGDTQYF
v_call: TRBV2
j_call: TRBJ2-3
cdr3_length: 15

cdr3_aa: CASSFGYVNTEAFF
v_call: TRBV5-1
j_call: TRBJ1-1
cdr3_length: 14

cdr3_aa: CSARDPWTSGGAVDTQYF
v_call: TRBV20-1
j_call: TRBJ2-3
cdr3_length: 18

cdr3_aa: CASSRQEEGKLFF
v_call: TRBV2
j_call: TRBJ1-4
cdr3_length: 13

cdr3_aa: CASSYGTGYGVYF
v_call: TRBV5-5
j_call: TRBJ1-3
cdr3_length: 13

cdr3_aa: CASSQGTDGNSPLHF
v_call: TRBV3-1
j_call: TRBJ1-6
cdr3_length: 15